This T cell receptor beta chain came from a study of T cell repertoires in cytomegalovirus infection. The wider study: CMV epitopes in the study were HLA-C-restricted (recently identified) and HLA-B-restricted (well studied). Evidence of both CMV infection and a matching HLA type came from public TCR beta signatures. Study-level findings and limits: Clonotype analysis showed dominance of the ex vivo response by HLA-C-restricted CMV-specific TCR beta clonotypes. Individuals carrying CMV plus the relevant HLA were identified by cumulative frequency of public TCR beta families.

The CDR3 loop spans 13 amino acids. The V end lost 1 base, the J end lost 6 bases, and 8 bases lay between the germline ends. Germline V gene sequence: CDR1 SGHDT, CDR2 YYEEEE. One entry per CDR3 protein, called by TCRdb with MiXCR from the reads. The sample has 140,000 to 150,000 distinct CDR3 sequences, 30% to 40% seen once. This clonotype occurred a few times. Its antigen is as yet unknown. The TCR originated in a human donor in good health (CMV status not recorded). Some clones in this sample may be carry-over from other donors' samples. The V gene is TRBV5-6, the J gene TRBJ2-1, with D hard to call. This specimen was CD8+ T cells from cultured PBMCs, taken from culture after CMV antigen stimulation. This CDR3 reads CASSLFASNEQFF. In DNA form, the CDR3 reads TGTGCCAGCAGCTTGTTTGCGAGCAATGAGCAGTTCTTC.